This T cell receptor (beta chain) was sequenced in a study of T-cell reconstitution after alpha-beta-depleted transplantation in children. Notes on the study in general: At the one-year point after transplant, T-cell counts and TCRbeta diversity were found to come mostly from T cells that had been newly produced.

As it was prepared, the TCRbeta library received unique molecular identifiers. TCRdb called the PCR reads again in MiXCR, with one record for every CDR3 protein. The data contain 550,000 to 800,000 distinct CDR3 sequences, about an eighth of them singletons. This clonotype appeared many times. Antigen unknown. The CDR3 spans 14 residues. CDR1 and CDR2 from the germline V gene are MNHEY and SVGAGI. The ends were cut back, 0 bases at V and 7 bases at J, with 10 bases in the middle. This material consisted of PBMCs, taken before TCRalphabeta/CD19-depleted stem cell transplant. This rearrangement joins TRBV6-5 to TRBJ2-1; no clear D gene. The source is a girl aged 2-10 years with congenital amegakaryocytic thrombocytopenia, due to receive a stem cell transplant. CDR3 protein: CASSYSRRSNEQFF. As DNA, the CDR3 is TGTGCCAGCAGTTACTCGAGAAGGTCAAATGAGCAGTTCTTC.